One sample yielded the 19 T cell receptor beta chains listed below, sequenced in a study of control samples from healthy donors and cancer patients. Measured with immunoSEQ multiplex PCR; TCRdb has only the in-frame clones, and not every one. The profile covers 70,000 to 95,000 clones, with around 87% appearing a single time and around 18% taken by the ten largest. The specimen sequenced was blood. The receptor source for this set is a man aged 45-60 years in good health.

This clone was observed a handful of times. The chain has TRBV2 and TRBJ2-1; tentatively, D is TRBD1 (7 bases). The V gene lost 8 bases and the J gene lost 2 bases, with 10 bases spanning the gap. The CDR3 covers 13 residues. The germline CDR1 and CDR2 sequences are SNHLY and FYNNEI. CDR3 bases: TGTGCCAGCCAGGGGGGAACCTACAATGAGCAGTTCTTC. Encoded protein: CASQGGTYNEQFF. Combining the CDR3 with reference TRBV2 and TRBJ2-1 gives the whole variable domain EPEVTQTPSHQVTQMGQEVILRCVPISNHLYFYWYRQILGQKVEFLVSFYNNEISEKSEIFDDQFSVERPDGSNFTLKIRSTKLEDSAMYFCASQGGTYNEQFFGPGTRLTVL.

The V call is TRBV2, the J call TRBJ1-5; possibly TRBD1 for D (5 bases). The CDR3 spans 13 residues. V lost 6 bases and J lost 4, with 10 bases in between. CDR1 is SNHLY and CDR2 is FYNNEI in the germline V gene. The CDR3 sequence is CASSQGFNQPQHF. In nucleotides, the CDR3 is TGTGCCAGCAGCCAGGGTTTTAATCAGCCCCAGCATTTT.

This rearrangement joins TRBV3-1 (or the pseudogene TRBV3-2) to TRBJ1-2; perhaps TRBD1 as D (6 bases). Germline lookup yields CDR1 LGHDT and CDR2 YNNKEL (reference sequence). Trimming removed 0 bases at V and 1 base at J, with 6 bases between. The CDR3 has 14 residues. CDR3 amino acids: CASSQDRGNYGYTF. CDR3 coding DNA: TGTGCCAGCAGCCAAGACAGGGGTAACTATGGCTACACCTTC.

Only one count was recorded for this clone. The chain recombines TRBV24-1 with TRBJ1-4; D is unresolved. The V gene lost 2 bases and the J gene lost 8 bases, with 5 bases spanning the gap. The germline V gene encodes CDR1 KGHDR and CDR2 SFDVKD. This CDR3 contains 12 residues. Here the CDR3 DNA reads TGTGCCACCAGTGATTCTCGAGAAAAACTGTTTTTT. This encodes CATSDSREKLFF.

Concerning this clone itself: The germline gene is not matched at one end of the junction; a read error may be the cause. This chain uses TRBV11-2 with TRBJ2-7, with TRBD2 matching over 8 bases. This CDR3 is built from 14 residues. In germline, CDR1 is SGHAT, CDR2 FQNNGV. The CDR3 DNA sequence: TGTGCCAGCAGCCTAGATTACGGGGGGGTTAAACAGTACTTC. Protein sequence: CASSLDYGGVKQYF.

The V call is TRBV6-5, the J call TRBJ2-5; 7 bases match TRBD2. The CDR3 is made up of 12 amino acids. Germline CDR1 MNHEY, CDR2 SVGAGI. The trim removed 6 bases at V and 5 bases at J, leaving 3 bases unmatched. DNA for the CDR3: TGTGCCAGCAGCCCCGGGAGGGAGACCCAGTACTTC. This sequence encodes CASSPGRETQYF.

This clone came up a few times. The chain recombines TRBV4-1 with TRBJ2-7; 7 bases are a match to TRBD1. The V and J ends lost 4 bases and 4 bases, in that order; junction bases with no gene match: 7. This CDR3 region has 14 residues. Germline V gene sequence: CDR1 MGHRA, CDR2 YSYEKL. CDR3 in DNA: TGCGCCAGCAGCCCAGCACAGACAGGGTACGAGCAGTACTTC. It yields the protein CASSPAQTGYEQYF.

This clone has only a few counts. The chain uses TRBV3-1 (or the pseudogene TRBV3-2) and TRBJ1-5; D may be TRBD1 (5 bases). CDR3 length: 13 amino acids. Germline assignment: CDR1 LGHDT and CDR2 YNNKEL (reference sequence). Trimming removed 1 base from V and 7 bases from J, with 8 bases in between. The CDR3 region has the DNA TGTGCCAGCAGCCAAGTCGGGGGACAGCCCCAGCATTTT. This encodes CASSQVGGQPQHF.

The rearrangement links TRBV7-9 to TRBJ2-1; 8 nucleotides align to TRBD2. CDR3 length: 17 amino acids. The J segment lost 3 bases and the V segment lost 7 bases, leaving 14 bases of the junction unmatched. Per the germline V gene, CDR1 is SEHNR and CDR2 is FQNEAQ (reference sequence). The CDR3 DNA reads TGTGCCAGCACCCCCCGGGGGGGCAGGACTAACTACAATGAGCAGTTCTTC. Amino acids: CASTPRGGRTNYNEQFF.

V is TRBV7-9 and J is TRBJ1-3; tentatively, D is TRBD1 (6 bases). This CDR3 has 12 residues. Germline V lookup: CDR1 SEHNR, CDR2 FQNEAQ (reference sequence). The chain's CDR3 is CLGGGSGNTIYF. The CDR3 nucleotides are TGTCTAGGGGGTGGCTCTGGAAACACCATATATTTT.

The V and J genes are TRBV6-5 and TRBJ1-6, with D unclear. Trimming stripped 7 bases from V and 5 bases from J, with 15 bases between. The CDR3 is 15 amino acids. Germline CDR1 MNHEY, CDR2 SVGAGI. CDR3 bases: TGTGCCAGCACCTGGACCAATACGAATAATTCACCCCTCCACTTT. Its translation: CASTWTNTNNSPLHF.

The J gene is TRBJ1-4, the V gene TRBV30; D call uncertain. Trimming took off 0 bases at V and 8 bases at J, with 16 bases between the two ends. CDR1 is GTSNPN, CDR2 SVGIG, per germline (reference sequence). CDR3 length equals 15 residues. The CDR3 DNA reads as TGTGCCTGGAGTGTATTCGGTCAATCCTGGGAAAAACTGTTTTTT. Protein product: CAWSVFGQSWEKLFF.

V and J are TRBV7-9 and TRBJ2-1; D is possibly TRBD2 (5 bases). CDR1 is SEHNR, CDR2 FQNEAQ, per germline (reference sequence). The CDR3 extends over 13 amino acids. V shed 5 bases and J shed 9 bases, with 14 bases lying between them. The CDR3 region is CASSDTSFGEQFF. The CDR3, as DNA: TGTGCCAGCAGCGATACTAGTTTCGGTGAGCAGTTCTTC. Complete variable domain (other parts from reference TRBV7-9 and TRBJ2-1): DTGVSQNPRHKITKRGQNVTFRCDPISEHNRLYWYRQTLGQGPEFLTYFQNEAQLEKSRLLSDRFSAERPKGSFSTLEIQRTEQGDSAMYLCASSDTSFGEQFFGPGTRLTVL.

This clone was seen a single time. The gene calls are TRBV25-1 and TRBJ2-1; 9 nucleotides line up with TRBD2. Unmatched junction bases numbered 5, after V lost 3 bases and J lost 2 bases. CDR1 and CDR2 (germline): MGHDK, SYGVNS. The CDR3 is 16 amino acids. Here the CDR3 reads CASSDPRGGAYNEQFF. DNA of the CDR3: TGTGCCAGCAGTGATCCCCGCGGGGGGGCCTACAATGAGCAGTTCTTC.

V usage is TRBV24-1 and J usage is TRBJ2-2, with D possibly TRBD1 on 5 matching bases. Trimming removed 4 bases at V and 7 bases at J, with 18 bases between. Germline loops: CDR1 KGHDR, CDR2 SFDVKD. The CDR3 is 16 amino acids. The DNA for the CDR3 is TGTGCCACCAGTGACCGTGGGAAGGGCCAGGGCGGGGAGCTGTTTTTT. Its translation is CATSDRGKGQGGELFF.

V gene TRBV6-5 combines with J gene TRBJ1-6, with 7 positions matching TRBD1. Germline V gene lookup returns CDR1 MNHEY and CDR2 SVGAGI. The CDR3 is made up of 15 amino acids. Trimming at V came to 5 bases and at J to 7 bases, leaving 8 bases not matched to a gene. The CDR3 loop reads CASSLSGTENSPLHF. The CDR3, as DNA: TGTGCCAGCAGTCTATCCGGGACAGAGAATTCACCCCTCCACTTT.

The chain joins TRBV27 to TRBJ2-7; 10 positions match TRBD1. The CDR3 sequence is 16 residues long. V lost 4 bases, J lost 5 bases, and 11 bases stayed unmatched. Per the germline V gene, CDR1 is MNHEY and CDR2 is SMNVEV (reference sequence). This CDR3 reads CASSSLWDRGLDEQYF. The CDR3, as DNA: TGTGCCAGCAGTTCCCTTTGGGACAGGGGATTGGACGAGCAGTACTTC.

The V call is TRBV3-1 (or the pseudogene TRBV3-2), the J call TRBJ1-6; no firm D call. The CDR3 has 12 amino acids. Deletions cut 4 bases from V and 5 bases from J, with 3 bases between. The germline CDR1 and CDR2 sequences are LGHDT and YNNKEL (reference sequence). For the CDR3, the DNA is TGTGCCAGCAGCCGGGATAATTCACCCCTCCACTTT. As protein: CASSRDNSPLHF.

This clone was seen once. This chain uses TRBV7-3 with TRBJ2-3; D perhaps matches TRBD1 (5 bases). Germline V gene data show CDR1 as SGHTA and CDR2 as FQGTGA. V was pared by 6 bases and J by 1 base, with 11 bases between. CDR3 size: 14 residues. CDR3 in DNA: TGTGCCAGCAGTGCCCAGGGTGGCACAGATACGCAGTATTTT. This translates into CASSAQGGTDTQYF.